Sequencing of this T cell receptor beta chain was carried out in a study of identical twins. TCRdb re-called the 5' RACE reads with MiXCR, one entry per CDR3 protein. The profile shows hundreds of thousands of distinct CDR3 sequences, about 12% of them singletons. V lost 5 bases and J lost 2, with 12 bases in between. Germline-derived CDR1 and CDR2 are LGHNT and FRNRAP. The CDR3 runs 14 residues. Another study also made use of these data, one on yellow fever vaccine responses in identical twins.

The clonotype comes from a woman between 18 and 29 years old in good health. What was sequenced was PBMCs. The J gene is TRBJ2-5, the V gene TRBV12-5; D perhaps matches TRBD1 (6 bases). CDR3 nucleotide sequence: TGTGCTAGTGGTCCCACAGGGATACAAGAGACCCAGTACTTC. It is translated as CASGPTGIQETQYF. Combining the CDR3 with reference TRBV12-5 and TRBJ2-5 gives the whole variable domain DARVTQTPRHKVTEMGQEVTMRCQPILGHNTVFWYRQTMMQGLELLAYFRNRAPLDDSGMPKDRFSAEMPDATLATLKIQPSEPRDSAVYFCASGPTGIQETQYFGPGTRLLVL.